This passage covers 10 T cell receptor beta chains from one sample sequenced in a study of blood T cell repertoires in COVID-19. Profiling relied on immunoSEQ multiplex PCR, and the TCRdb table lists in-frame clones only, not all of them. The table lists under 50,000 clones, 89% of them singletons, with 15% in the top ten. Sequencing was carried out using peripheral blood. Every receptor here comes from a man in his sixties or seventies with active COVID-19.

This rearrangement joins TRBV5-8 to TRBJ1-5, with D unresolved. CDR1 is SGHTS, CDR2 YDEGEE, per germline. The CDR3 totals 13 residues. V lost 9 bases, J lost 4 bases, and 14 bases lay in between. The CDR3 loop reads CAMRRELNQPQHF. The CDR3 DNA reads TGTGCCATGCGACGGGAGCTGAATCAGCCCCAGCATTTT.

V usage is TRBV24-1 and J usage is TRBJ2-2; 7 bases map to TRBD1. Germline V gene data show CDR1 as KGHDR and CDR2 as SFDVKD. The V segment lost 5 bases and the J segment 0 bases; nucleotides outside the gene matches: 2. This CDR3 contains 15 residues. CDR3 in amino acids: CATSGGTANTGELFF. CDR3 DNA: TGTGCCACCAGTGGGGGGACAGCGAACACCGGGGAGCTGTTTTTT.

The chain recombines TRBV5-1 with TRBJ2-5, with 14 bases fitting TRBD2. This CDR3 has 16 residues. The V and J ends lost 3 bases and 5 bases, in that order; junction bases with no gene match: 6. CDR1 SGHRS and CDR2 YFSETQ come from the germline V gene. In DNA form, the CDR3 reads TGCGCCAGCAGCTACGGACTAGCGGGGGGTTTGGAGACCCAGTACTTC. Translated: CASSYGLAGGLETQYF.

In its sample, this clone was seen a few times. The chain is built from TRBV4-1 and TRBJ2-6; no clear D. Germline V gene data show CDR1 as MGHRA and CDR2 as YSYEKL. This CDR3 contains 15 residues. Trimming stripped 6 bases from V and 0 bases from J, with 9 bases between. For the CDR3, the DNA is TGCGCCAGCAGTCTCGTCGTCTCTGGGGCCAACGTCCTGACTTTC. It codes for CASSLVVSGANVLTF.

Only a few counts were recorded for this clone. The CDR3 DNA reads TGTGCCCGAACGGGACAGTTCTACGAGCAGTACTTC. Amino acid sequence: CARTGQFYEQYF. This chain joins TRBV6-5 and TRBJ2-7; TRBD1 agrees at 7 bases. This CDR3 is 12 amino acids long. The J segment lost 3 bases and the V segment lost 11 bases, leaving 7 bases of the junction unmatched. Germline-derived CDR1 and CDR2 are MNHEY and SVGAGI.

The CDR3 DNA is TGTGCCAGCAGCCAAGAGGGGCGAAGGGGGCCGGCCTACGAGCAGTACTTC. Encoded protein: CASSQEGRRGPAYEQYF. This chain uses TRBV3-1 (or the pseudogene TRBV3-2) with TRBJ2-7; 7 positions agree with TRBD1. The CDR3 has 17 amino acids. The V gene end was trimmed by 0 bases and the J gene end by 2 bases; junction bases not matched to a gene: 10. Germline V gives CDR1 LGHDT, CDR2 YNNKEL (reference sequence).

This clone was observed a handful of times. V gene TRBV28 combines with J gene TRBJ2-7; 7 positions agree with TRBD2. The CDR3 runs 15 residues. Trimming at V came to 6 bases and at J to 0 bases, leaving 8 bases not matched to a gene. The germline gives CDR1 MDHEN, CDR2 SYDVKM. The CDR3: CASRLSGVSSYEQYF. The CDR3 region has the DNA TGTGCCAGCAGACTGAGCGGGGTTAGCTCCTACGAGCAGTACTTC.

In its sample, this clone was seen once. The chain carries TRBV5-3 and TRBJ1-5; D possibly corresponds to TRBD1 (5 bases). TRBV5-3 counts as an open reading frame of uncertain function. This CDR3 is 14 amino acids long. V dropped 8 bases and J dropped 0 bases, with 12 bases sitting between them. In nucleotides, the CDR3 is TGTGCCAGTCGGGACTGTAATAGCAATCAGCCCCAGCATTTT. Protein product: CASRDCNSNQPQHF.

This chain uses TRBV7-9 with TRBJ2-7, with 8 bases that match TRBD1. Unmatched junction bases numbered 10, after V lost 5 bases and J lost 1 base. Per the germline V gene, CDR1 is SEHNR and CDR2 is FQNEAQ (reference sequence). The CDR3 spans 16 residues. The CDR3 sequence: CASSPGGAGRSYEQYF. The CDR3 region has the DNA TGTGCCAGCAGCCCAGGGGGCGCGGGTCGATCCTACGAGCAGTACTTC. The full variable domain, rest sourced from reference TRBV7-9 and TRBJ2-7, is DTGVSQNPRHKITKRGQNVTFRCDPISEHNRLYWYRQTLGQGPEFLTYFQNEAQLEKSRLLSDRFSAERPKGSFSTLEIQRTEQGDSAMYLCASSPGGAGRSYEQYFGPGTRLTVT.

The sample holds a few counts of this clone. The rearrangement joins TRBV4-2 to TRBJ1-2, with 8 nucleotides matching TRBD1. Trimming took 3 bases from V and 6 from J; bases not matched to a gene: 3. Looked up from germline, CDR1 is LGHNA and CDR2 is YNFKEQ. The CDR3 covers 13 residues. The CDR3 DNA is TGTGCCAGCAGCCAGGGACAGGCCGATGGCTACACCTTC. Translated: CASSQGQADGYTF.